The T cell receptor (beta chain) under discussion was sequenced for a study of CD8+CD57+ T cells in acquired aplastic anemia. Turning to the study itself: Sorted CD4+ and CD8+ cells yielded about 2.9 ug of DNA on average. Study conclusions and caveats: A set of twenty-nine CD8+ CDR3 sequences was shared between patients and controls, and these sequences appeared highly expressed in patients.

CDR1 and CDR2 (germline): LNHDA, SQIVND (reference sequence). After removal of 5 bases from V and 1 base from J, the junction contained 2 bases not matched to a gene. CDR3 size: 14 residues. For this clonotype: Its antigen remains unidentified.

Using genomic DNA as the template, TCR beta VDJ and CDR3 profiling was carried out. TCRdb independently ran MiXCR on the reads; one entry per CDR3 protein. The repertoire holds about 270,000 distinct CDR3 sequences, with approximately 56% as singletons. Source material: sorted CD4+, CD8+, or CD8+CD57+ T cells (not recorded which) from PBMCs. This chain joins TRBV19 and TRBJ2-5; 9 bases match TRBD1. The receptor was isolated from a human donor with severe aplastic anemia or a healthy control (not recorded which). Written as DNA, the CDR3 is TGTGCCAGTAGTGAGGACAGGGGCCAAGAGACCCAGTACTTC. Amino acid sequence: CASSEDRGQETQYF.